The 3 T cell receptor beta chains listed next were all sequenced from one sample in a study of identical twins. In TCRdb, the 5' RACE reads were re-called with MiXCR into one record per CDR3 protein. The repertoire holds around 450,000 distinct CDR3 sequences, with approximately 15% as singletons. The data were also submitted as part of a second study, on yellow fever vaccine responses in identical twins.

Source material: CD4+ T cells sorted from blood. All receptors come from a woman between 18 and 30 years old in good health.

This clonotype was picked up a small number of times. One end of the junction fails to match germline, which may point to a read error. The CDR3, as DNA: TGTGCCACCAGTTGGAGAAGCAATCAGCCCCAGCATTTT. Its translation: CATSWRSNQPQHF. This chain connects TRBV6-5 to TRBJ1-5; the D is unclear. The CDR3 is 13 residues long. CDR1 MNHEY and CDR2 SVGAGI come from the germline V gene.

This chain joins TRBV5-1 and TRBJ2-1; TRBD1 or TRBD2 may be the D gene (6 bases each). Trimming shortened V by 4 bases and J by 7 bases, and 21 bases separated the two germline ends. This CDR3 region has 16 residues. In germline, CDR1 is SGHRS, CDR2 YFSETQ. Written as DNA, the CDR3 is TGCGCCAGCAGCCCCGCAGGATTAGGGGGGCGGAATGAGCAGTTCTTC. This encodes CASSPAGLGGRNEQFF.

This clonotype occurred a few times. The chain carries TRBV20-1 and TRBJ2-2; the match to TRBD1 covers 8 bases. This CDR3 contains 16 residues. The germline gives CDR1 DFQATT, CDR2 SNEGSKA (reference sequence). V lost 8 bases to trimming and J lost 4 bases; unmatched junction nucleotides: 15. CDR3 DNA: TGCAGTACAAGAAAGCGGAGGACAGGGACCACCGGGGAGCTGTTTTTT. Residues: CSTRKRRTGTTGELFF.